This entry describes one T cell receptor beta chain. This clone has just one count. It has no known antigen specificity. Per-base qualities were not stored, and no clone one base away is much larger. TCR beta libraries were generated from genomic DNA with the immunoSEQ kit, following the manufacturer's recommendations. To prepare libraries, a first multiplex PCR with proprietary primers was run, followed by a second PCR that added unique barcodes, and a bead cleanup was done after each round. A positive control reaction and a negative control reaction, both provided in the kit, were run with every batch of samples. The final libraries underwent checking on an Agilent 4200 TapeStation D1000 ScreenTape, volumetric pooling, and quantification by qPCR. Sequencing was performed on an Illumina NextSeq500 using a MidOutput 150-cycle cartridge, with 156 Read1 cycles, 15 Index1 cycles, and the kit custom primers. The pooled library was loaded at about 0.93 pM with about 18% PhiX control spiked in. The study's own analysis went as follows. Vendor-processed data were analyzed in R, and a clonotype was defined as all T cells sharing the same CDR3 nucleotide sequence. For clone abundance analyses, frequencies were normalized to the 10,000 most abundant clones per sample. Before analysis, public T cell clones were removed, and these numbered fewer than six per sample on average. Tumor-enriched and baseline blood-enriched clonotypes were defined by at least a 32-fold difference in abundance between compartments. A beta-binomial differential abundance model was used to identify clonotypes that expanded or contracted between blood time points. Tumor-blood repertoire similarity was measured with the Baroni-Urbani and Buser coefficient, and groups were compared using two-tailed Wilcoxon tests in R. What TCRdb holds here is the immuneACCESS table cut down to in-frame rearrangements. Part of the clones is not present; checked against another copy, under half of the missing clones reflect an unresolved V gene, and the others are unexplained. V and J calls and clone size are as listed in that table; D and trimming were resolved from the DNA. The sample records 45,000 to 55,000 clones, 80% of which are singletons. Less than 30% of the sample goes to the ten largest clones.

This specimen's time point label, interpreted: blood 2 weeks post-SBRT. Per the publication, the treatment or condition label means: 15 Gy SBRT to primary tumor, nephrectomy 4 weeks later. To follow tumor-enriched clonotypes, serial peripheral blood was collected from radiation-treated patients at baseline and at 2 weeks and 4 weeks after SBRT. Every patient had renal cell carcinoma of clear cell pathology. Genomic DNA for TCR sequencing was prepared using the QIAamp DNA Blood Mini Kit (Qiagen). The analyses included just those samples that passed every quality control check. These data are taken from a study of radiation and T cells in renal cell carcinoma (dated by TCRdb to between 2020 and 2021). For the study in its entirety: Samples came from a clinical trial, in which primary renal cell carcinomas received 15 Gy stereotactic body radiation therapy followed by nephrectomy 4 weeks later. In total, 50 to 55 samples, comprising roughly 25 tumors and 27 peripheral blood samples, were subjected to TCR beta sequencing. Across all 50 or so samples, 4,016,671 unique CDR3 nucleotide sequences, encoding roughly 2,600,000 unique CDR3 amino acid sequences, were identified.

Broader findings and caveats from the paper: Because the trial had a single-armed design, the trial could not examine how radiation dose or scheduling affected the TCR repertoire. Top tumor clonotypes rose in blood from baseline to 2 weeks post-radiation, then contracted by 4 weeks, suggesting transient expansion of tumor-resident clones. Tracking of blood repertoire dynamics stopped at three to four weeks after treatment, with no follow-up past that point. Because pretreatment tumor biopsies were not available, the study could not determine whether clonotypes were already present within the tumor at baseline.

The material was blood, obtained from a patient whose treatment included radiotherapy and nephrectomy. This TCR came from a woman between 65 and 79 years old with renal cell carcinoma.

The CDR3 region has the sequence CASSRSGEEVLGYTF. The bases read TGTGCCAGCAGCCGATCGGGGGAAGAAGTGCTTGGCTACACCTTC. Recombination joined TRBV11-2 with TRBJ1-2; matching of 5 bases hints at TRBD1 as the D gene. The germline V gene sets CDR1 to SGHAT and CDR2 to FQNNGV. The trim is 5 bases for V and 7 bases for J, with a gap of 20 bases between the germline ends. Inclusive of the bounding cysteine and phenylalanine, the CDR3 is 15 residues long. Of all the DNA, just the CDR3 is kept, 45 bases in frame from base 1.